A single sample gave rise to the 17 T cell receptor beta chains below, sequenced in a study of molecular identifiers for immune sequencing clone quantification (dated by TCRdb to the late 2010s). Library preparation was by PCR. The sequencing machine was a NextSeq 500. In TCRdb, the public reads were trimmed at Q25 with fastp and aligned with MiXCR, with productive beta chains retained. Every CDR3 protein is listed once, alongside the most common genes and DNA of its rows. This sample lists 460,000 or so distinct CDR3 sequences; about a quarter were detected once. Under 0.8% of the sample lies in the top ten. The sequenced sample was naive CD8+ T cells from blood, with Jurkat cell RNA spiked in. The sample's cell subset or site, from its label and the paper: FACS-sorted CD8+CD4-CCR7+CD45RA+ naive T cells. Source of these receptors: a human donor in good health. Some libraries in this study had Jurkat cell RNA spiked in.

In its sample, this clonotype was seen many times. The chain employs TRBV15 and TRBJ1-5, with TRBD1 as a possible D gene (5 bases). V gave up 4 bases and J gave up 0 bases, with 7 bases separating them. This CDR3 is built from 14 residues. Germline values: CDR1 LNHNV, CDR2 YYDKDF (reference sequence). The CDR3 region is CATSKTVSNQPQHF. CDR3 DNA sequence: TGTGCCACCAGCAAGACAGTTAGCAATCAGCCCCAGCATTTT.

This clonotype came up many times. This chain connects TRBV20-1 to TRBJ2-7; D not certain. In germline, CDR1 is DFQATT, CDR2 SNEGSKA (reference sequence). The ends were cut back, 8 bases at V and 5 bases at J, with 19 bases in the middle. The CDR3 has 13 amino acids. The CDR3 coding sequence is TGCAGTCCCCTTCTGTGGAGTGGAAACGAGCAGTACTTC. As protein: CSPLLWSGNEQYF.

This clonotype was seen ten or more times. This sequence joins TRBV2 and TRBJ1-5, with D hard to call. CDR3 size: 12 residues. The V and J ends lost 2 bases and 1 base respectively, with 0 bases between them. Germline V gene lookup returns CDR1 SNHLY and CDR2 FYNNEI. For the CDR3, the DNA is TGTGCCAGCAGTGAAAGCAATCAGCCCCAGCATTTT. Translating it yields CASSESNQPQHF. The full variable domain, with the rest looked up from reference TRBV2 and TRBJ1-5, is EPEVTQTPSHQVTQMGQEVILRCVPISNHLYFYWYRQILGQKVEFLVSFYNNEISEKSEIFDDQFSVERPDGSNFTLKIRSTKLEDSAMYFCASSESNQPQHFGDGTRLSIL.

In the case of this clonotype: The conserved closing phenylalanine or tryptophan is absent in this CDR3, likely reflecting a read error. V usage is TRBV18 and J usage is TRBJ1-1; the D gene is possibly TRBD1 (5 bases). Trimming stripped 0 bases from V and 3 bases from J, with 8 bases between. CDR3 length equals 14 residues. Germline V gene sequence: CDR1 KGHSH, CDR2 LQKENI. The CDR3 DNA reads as TGTGCCAGCTCACCACCGATGGGGCACACTGAAGCTTTCCTT. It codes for CASSPPMGHTEAFL.

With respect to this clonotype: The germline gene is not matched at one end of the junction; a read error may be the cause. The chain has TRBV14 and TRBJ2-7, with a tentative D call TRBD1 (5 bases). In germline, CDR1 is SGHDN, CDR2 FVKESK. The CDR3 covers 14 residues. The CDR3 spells CASSYRQNSCEQYF. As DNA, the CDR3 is TGTGCCAGCAGCTACCGACAGAACTCCTGCGAGCAGTACTTC.

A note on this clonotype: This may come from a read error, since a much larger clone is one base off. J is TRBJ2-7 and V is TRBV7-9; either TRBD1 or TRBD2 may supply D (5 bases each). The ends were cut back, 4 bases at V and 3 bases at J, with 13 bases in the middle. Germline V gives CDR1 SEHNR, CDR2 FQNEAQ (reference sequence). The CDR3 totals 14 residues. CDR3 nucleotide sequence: TGTGCCAGCAGCTCACAGTGGGACGGCTACGAGCAGTACTTC. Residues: CASSSQWDGYEQYF.

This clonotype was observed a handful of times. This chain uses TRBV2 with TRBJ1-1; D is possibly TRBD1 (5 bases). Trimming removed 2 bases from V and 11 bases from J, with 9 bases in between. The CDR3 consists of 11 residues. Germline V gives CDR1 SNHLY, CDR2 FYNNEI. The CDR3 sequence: CASSEFRAAFF. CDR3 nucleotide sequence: TGTGCCAGCAGTGAATTCAGGGCTGCTTTCTTT.

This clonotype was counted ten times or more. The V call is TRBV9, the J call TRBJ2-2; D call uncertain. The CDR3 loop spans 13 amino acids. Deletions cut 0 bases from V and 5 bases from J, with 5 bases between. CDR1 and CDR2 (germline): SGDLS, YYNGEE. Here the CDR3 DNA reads TGTGCCAGCAGCGTAGGGGGAACCGGGGAGCTGTTTTTT. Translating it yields CASSVGGTGELFF. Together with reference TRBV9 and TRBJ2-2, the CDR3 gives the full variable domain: DSGVTQTPKHLITATGQRVTLRCSPRSGDLSVYWYQQSLDQGLQFLIQYYNGEERAKGNILERFSAQQFPDLHSELNLSSLELGDSALYFCASSVGGTGELFFGEGSRLTVL.

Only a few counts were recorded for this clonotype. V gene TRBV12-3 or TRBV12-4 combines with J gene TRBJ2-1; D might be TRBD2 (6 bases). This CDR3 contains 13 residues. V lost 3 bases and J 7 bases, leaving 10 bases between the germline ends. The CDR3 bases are TGTGCCAGCAGTTTTGGGGGGATGAATGAGCAGTTCTTC. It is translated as CASSFGGMNEQFF.

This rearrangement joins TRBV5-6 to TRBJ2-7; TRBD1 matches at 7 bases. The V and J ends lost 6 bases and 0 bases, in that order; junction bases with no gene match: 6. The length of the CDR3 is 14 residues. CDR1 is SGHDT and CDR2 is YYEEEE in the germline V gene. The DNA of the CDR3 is TGTGCCAGCACTTCCCGGGACAGCTCCTACGAGCAGTACTTC. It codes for CASTSRDSSYEQYF.

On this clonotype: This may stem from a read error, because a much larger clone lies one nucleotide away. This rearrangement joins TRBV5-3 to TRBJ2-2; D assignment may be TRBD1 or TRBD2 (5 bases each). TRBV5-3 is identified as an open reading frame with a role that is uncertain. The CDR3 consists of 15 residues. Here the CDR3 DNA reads TGTGCCAGCAGCGACTCCGGGACCAACACCGGGGAGCCGTTTTTT. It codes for CASSDSGTNTGEPFF.

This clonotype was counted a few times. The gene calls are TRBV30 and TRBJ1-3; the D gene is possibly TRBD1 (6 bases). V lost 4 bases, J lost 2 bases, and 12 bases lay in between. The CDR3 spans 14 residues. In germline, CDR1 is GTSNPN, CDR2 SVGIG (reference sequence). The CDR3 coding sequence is TGTGCCTGGAATCAGGGGACTCCTGGAAACACCATATATTTT. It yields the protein CAWNQGTPGNTIYF.

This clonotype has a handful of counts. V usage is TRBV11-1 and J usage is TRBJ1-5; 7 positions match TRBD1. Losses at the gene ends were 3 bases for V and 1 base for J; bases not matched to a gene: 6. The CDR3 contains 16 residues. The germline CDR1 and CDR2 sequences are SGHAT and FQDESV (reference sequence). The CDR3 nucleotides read TGTGCCAGCAGCTTTCCGGACAGGTCGAGCAATCAGCCCCAGCATTTT. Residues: CASSFPDRSSNQPQHF. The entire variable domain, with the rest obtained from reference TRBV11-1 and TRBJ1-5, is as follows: EAEVAQSPRYKITEKSQAVAFWCDPISGHATLYWYRQILGQGPELLVQFQDESVVDDSQLPKDRFSAERLKGVDSTLKIQPAELGDSAMYLCASSFPDRSSNQPQHFGDGTRLSIL.

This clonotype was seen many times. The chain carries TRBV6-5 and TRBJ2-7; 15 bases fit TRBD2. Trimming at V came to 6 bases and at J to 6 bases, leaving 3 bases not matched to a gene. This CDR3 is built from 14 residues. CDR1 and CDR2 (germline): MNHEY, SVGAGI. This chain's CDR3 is CASSTGLAGGEQYF. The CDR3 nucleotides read TGTGCCAGCAGCACGGGACTAGCGGGGGGCGAGCAGTACTTC.

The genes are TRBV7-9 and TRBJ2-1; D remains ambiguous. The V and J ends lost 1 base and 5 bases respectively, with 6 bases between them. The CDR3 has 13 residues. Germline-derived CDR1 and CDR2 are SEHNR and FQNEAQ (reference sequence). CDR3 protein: CASSLVTDNEQFF. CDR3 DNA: TGTGCCAGCAGCTTAGTTACCGACAATGAGCAGTTCTTC. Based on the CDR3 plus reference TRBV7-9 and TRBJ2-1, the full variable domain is DTGVSQNPRHKITKRGQNVTFRCDPISEHNRLYWYRQTLGQGPEFLTYFQNEAQLEKSRLLSDRFSAERPKGSFSTLEIQRTEQGDSAMYLCASSLVTDNEQFFGPGTRLTVL.

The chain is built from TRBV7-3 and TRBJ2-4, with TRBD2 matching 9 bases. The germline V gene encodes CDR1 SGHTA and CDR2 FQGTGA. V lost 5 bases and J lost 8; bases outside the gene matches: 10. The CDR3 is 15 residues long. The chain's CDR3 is CASSPVGGRADIQYF. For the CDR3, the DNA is TGTGCCAGCAGCCCCGTTGGCGGGAGGGCCGACATTCAGTACTTC.

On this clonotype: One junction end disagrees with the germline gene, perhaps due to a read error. CDR3 in amino acids: CAISTGVGEQYF. In nucleotides, the CDR3 is TGTGCCATCAGCACAGGTGTGGGCGAGCAGTACTTC. The gene calls are TRBV7-2 and TRBJ2-7, with a possible D match to TRBD1 (5 bases). Looked up from germline, CDR1 is SGHTA and CDR2 is FQGNSA. This CDR3 is built from 12 residues.